This T cell receptor (beta chain) was observed in a study of blood T cell repertoires in COVID-19. Study at large: Samples representing acute and convalescent COVID-19 were sourced from the United States, Italy and Spain.

Clones were sequenced by immunoSEQ multiplex PCR, and TCRdb holds only the in-frame ones, with some missing. Found here are hundreds of thousands of clones, about 90% of them singletons; the top ten hold less than 3.5%. The sequencing input was peripheral blood. The TCR sequence derives from a woman under 40 with COVID-19, enrolled during active disease.

The DNA of the CDR3 is TGTGCCAGCAGTTCGCACCCCCCCAGGACAGGGGCGGGGAACATTCAGTACTTC. As protein: CASSSHPPRTGAGNIQYF. This chain uses TRBV28 with TRBJ2-4; TRBD1 matches at 9 bases. From germline, CDR1 is MDHEN and CDR2 SYDVKM. The CDR3 sequence is 18 residues long. V lost 4 bases, J lost 7 bases, and 17 bases stayed unmatched. Filled out from reference TRBV28 and TRBJ2-4, the complete variable domain reads DVKVTQSSRYLVKRTGEKVFLECVQDMDHENMFWYRQDPGLGLRLIYFSYDVKMKEKGDIPEGYSVSREKKERFSLILESASTNQTSMYLCASSSHPPRTGAGNIQYFGAGTRLSVL.